These T cell receptor beta chains were read from a single sample in a study of T cell repertoires in cytomegalovirus infection. TCRdb re-analysed the reads in MiXCR, keeping a single row per CDR3 protein. Among fewer than 350,000 distinct CDR3 sequences listed, more than 8% were seen once. Material: PBMCs. The receptors originated from a human donor in good health (CMV status not recorded). Some clones in this sample may be carry-over from other donors' samples. CDR3s include the opening cysteine and the closing phenylalanine or tryptophan. The D gene is left open where the match is weak. Size values are once, few and many counts, or a class for expanded clones, and some rows have none.

abundance	d_gene	v_gene	j_gene	CDR3aa	CDR3nt
few	TRBD1	TRBV7-2	TRBJ2-3	CASSLGTGVWSGDTQYF	TGTGCCAGCAGCTTAGGAACAGGGGTGTGGTCGGGAGATACGCAGTATTTT
many	-	TRBV6-6	TRBJ1-1	CASRPYLGEGTEAFF	TGTGCCAGCCGTCCCTATCTGGGGGAGGGCACTGAAGCTTTCTTT
many	TRBD1	TRBV29-1	TRBJ2-1	CSVGQGVIGEQFF	TGCAGCGTTGGACAGGGGGTAATCGGTGAGCAGTTCTTC
many	TRBD2	TRBV7-2	TRBJ2-4	CASSPGRGDVGIQYF	TGTGCCAGCAGTCCGGGGCGGGGGGACGTCGGGATTCAGTACTTC
few	TRBD2	TRBV7-2	TRBJ2-7	CASSGLTSGTREQYF	TGTGCCAGCAGCGGCCTGACTAGCGGGACGCGCGAGCAGTACTTC
many	-	TRBV7-2	TRBJ2-7	CASSLAHGPSSYEQYF	TGTGCCAGCAGCTTAGCGCATGGACCCAGCTCCTACGAGCAGTACTTC
-	TRBD2	TRBV28	TRBJ2-3	CASRWSGKTDTQYF	TGTGCCAGCAGGTGGAGCGGGAAAACAGATACGCAGTATTTT
-	TRBD1	TRBV2	TRBJ2-2	CASRGQGTNTGELFF	TGTGCCAGCAGAGGACAGGGGACGAACACCGGGGAGCTGTTTTTT
many	TRBD1	TRBV6-1	TRBJ2-1	CAIRDRAGNEQFF	TGTGCCATTCGGGACAGGGCGGGCAATGAGCAGTTCTTC
many	TRBD2	TRBV28	TRBJ2-1	CASGAGGPYNEQFF	TGTGCCAGCGGGGCGGGAGGACCCTACAATGAGCAGTTCTTC
-	TRBD2	TRBV7-2	TRBJ2-5	CASSRTSGKWGQETQYF	TGTGCCAGCAGCCGGACTAGTGGGAAGTGGGGGCAAGAGACCCAGTACTTC
-	-	TRBV4-3	TRBJ1-1	CASSSRLSLVTEAFF	TGCGCCAGCAGCTCCAGGTTATCTTTGGTCACTGAAGCTTTCTTT
few	TRBD1	TRBV29-1	TRBJ1-1	CSVPGQQLMNTEAFF	TGCAGCGTGCCGGGACAGCAACTTATGAACACTGAAGCTTTCTTT
-	-	TRBV12-3/TRBV12-4	TRBJ1-4	CASSLQGKSNEKLFF	TGTGCCAGCAGTTTGCAAGGGAAATCTAATGAAAAACTGTTTTTT
many	TRBD2	TRBV23-1	TRBJ2-3	CASSPPGLVGLTDTQYF	TGCGCCAGCAGCCCCCCAGGACTAGTCGGTTTGACAGATACGCAGTATTTT
many	TRBD2	TRBV7-2	TRBJ2-7	CASSSTAGGREQYF	TGTGCCAGCAGCTCCACGGCGGGAGGACGCGAGCAGTACTTC
many	TRBD1	TRBV4-2	TRBJ2-7	CASSYRGTENEQYF	TGTGCCAGCAGTTACAGGGGGACTGAAAACGAGCAGTACTTC
-	TRBD1	TRBV7-9	TRBJ2-7	CASSPGQRSSYEQYF	TGTGCCAGCAGCCCGGGACAGAGGAGCTCCTACGAGCAGTACTTC
many	TRBD1	TRBV7-2	TRBJ2-4	CASSKFPPTGQKGNIQYF	TGTGCCAGCAGCAAATTCCCCCCGACAGGGCAAAAGGGGAACATTCAGTACTTC
few	-	TRBV11-2	TRBJ1-5	CASSLGGVSEGQPQHF	TGTGCCAGCAGCTTAGGTGGGGTTTCAGAGGGTCAGCCCCAGCATTTT
many	TRBD1	TRBV6-2/TRBV6-3	TRBJ2-1	CASRDRPGPYNEQFF	TGTGCCAGCAGGGACAGGCCGGGCCCCTACAATGAGCAGTTCTTC
few	-	TRBV2	TRBJ2-3	CALRVLASTDTQYF	TGTGCCCTCCGGGTCTTAGCCTCCACAGATACGCAGTATTTT
few	-	TRBV20-1	TRBJ2-2	CSARSLIAENTGELFF	TGCAGTGCTAGATCCCTGATAGCAGAGAACACCGGGGAGCTGTTTTTT
many	-	TRBV12-3/TRBV12-4	TRBJ2-5	CASSRGLLETQYF	TGTGCCAGCAGTCGGGGCCTGCTAGAGACCCAGTACTTC
-	TRBD2	TRBV28	TRBJ2-7	CASSSPSAGASYEQYF	TGTGCCAGCAGTTCACCCTCCGCGGGAGCCTCCTACGAGCAGTACTTC
few	TRBD1	TRBV7-9	TRBJ1-2	CASSFTDRGYGYTF	TGTGCCAGCAGCTTTACGGACAGGGGGTATGGCTACACCTTC
few	TRBD1	TRBV7-3	TRBJ2-1	CASSLTRDRVNEQFF	TGTGCCAGCAGCTTAACCCGGGACAGGGTGAATGAGCAGTTCTTC
-	-	TRBV6-2/TRBV6-3	TRBJ2-2	CASRSRGWSTGELFF	TGTGCCAGCAGATCCAGGGGTTGGAGCACCGGGGAGCTGTTTTTT
-	-	TRBV7-9	TRBJ2-3	CASSLVGVWVTQYF	TGTGCCAGCAGCTTAGTAGGGGTCTGGGTTACGCAGTATTTT
many	-	TRBV7-2	TRBJ1-5	CASSLAWQPQHF	TGTGCCAGCAGCTTAGCTTGGCAGCCCCAGCATTTT
many	-	TRBV7-2	TRBJ2-2	CASSLLSRGAGNTGELFF	TGTGCCAGCAGCTTACTTTCTAGGGGGGCCGGGAACACCGGGGAGCTGTTTTTT
few	TRBD2	TRBV7-3	TRBJ2-5	CASSFTLAGGTRQETQYF	TGTGCCAGCAGCTTTACACTAGCGGGGGGGACGCGACAAGAGACCCAGTACTTC
few	-	TRBV18	TRBJ2-3	CASSPKGLGETDTQYF	TGTGCCAGCTCACCCAAAGGCTTGGGGGAAACAGATACGCAGTATTTT
-	TRBD2	TRBV7-9	TRBJ2-7	CASSVSGTSGKTFSYEQYF	TGTGCCAGCAGCGTGTCCGGGACTAGCGGGAAAACATTCTCCTACGAGCAGTACTTC
few	-	TRBV28	TRBJ2-7	CASSRGPGYEQYF	TGTGCCAGCAGTCGGGGGCCGGGGTACGAGCAGTACTTC
few	TRBD1	TRBV19	TRBJ1-4	CASSIGQGDEKLFF	TGTGCCAGTAGTATCGGGCAGGGGGATGAAAAACTGTTTTTT
few	TRBD2	TRBV20-1	TRBJ2-2	CSAYGLAGTGELFF	TGCAGTGCGTATGGACTAGCGGGAACCGGGGAGCTGTTTTTT
few	TRBD2	TRBV20-1	TRBJ2-5	CSAVAGQETQYF	TGCAGTGCTGTAGCGGGGCAAGAGACCCAGTACTTC
few	-	TRBV19	TRBJ2-3	CASSLQEFNTDTQYF	TGTGCCAGTAGTCTACAGGAATTTAACACAGATACGCAGTATTTT
many	-	TRBV28	TRBJ1-2	CASSLGARGGYTF	TGTGCCAGCAGTTTAGGGGCCAGGGGCGGCTACACCTTC
many	TRBD2	TRBV7-9	TRBJ2-1	CASSLGEAGRRNEQFF	TGTGCCAGCAGCCTCGGGGAAGCGGGACGCAGGAATGAGCAGTTCTTC
-	TRBD2	TRBV7-2	TRBJ2-7	CASGGAGGVGEQYF	TGTGCCAGCGGAGGGGCGGGGGGGGTGGGAGAGCAGTACTTC
-	TRBD1	TRBV7-6	TRBJ1-4	CASSPTGGNEKLFF	TGTGCCAGCAGCCCGACAGGGGGTAATGAAAAACTGTTTTTT
many	TRBD1	TRBV7-3	TRBJ1-1	CASSSLGTGGTEAFF	TGTGCCAGCAGCTCGTTAGGTACAGGGGGCACTGAAGCTTTCTTT
many	-	TRBV7-2	TRBJ2-5	CASSTLGRETQYF	TGTGCCAGCAGCACCCTAGGGCGGGAGACCCAGTACTTC
many	-	TRBV5-4	TRBJ2-3	CASSLDDTQYF	TGTGCCAGCAGCCTTGATGATACGCAGTATTTT